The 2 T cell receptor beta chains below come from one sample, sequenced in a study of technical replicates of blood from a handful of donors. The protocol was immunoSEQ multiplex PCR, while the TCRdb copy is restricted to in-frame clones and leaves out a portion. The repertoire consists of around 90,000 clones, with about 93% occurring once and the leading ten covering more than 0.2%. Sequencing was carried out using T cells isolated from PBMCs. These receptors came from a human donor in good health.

CDR3 nucleotide sequence: TGTGCCAGCAGCTTACTCGGGACACCTGATAACTATGGCTACACCTTC. As protein: CASSLLGTPDNYGYTF. The V and J genes are TRBV7-2 and TRBJ1-2; possibly TRBD1 for D (6 bases). The CDR3 contains 16 residues. Germline CDR1 and CDR2: SGHTA and FQGNSA. The ends were cut back, 2 bases at V and 1 base at J, with 14 bases in the middle.

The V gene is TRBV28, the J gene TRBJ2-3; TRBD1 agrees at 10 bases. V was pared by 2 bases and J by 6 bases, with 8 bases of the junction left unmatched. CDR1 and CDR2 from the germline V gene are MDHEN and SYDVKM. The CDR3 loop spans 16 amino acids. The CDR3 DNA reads TGTGCCAGCAGTTTAGCCCGGGACAGGGGCGCGGATACGCAGTATTTT. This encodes CASSLARDRGADTQYF.